The entry below gives a single TCR beta chain sequence along with its context. One entry per CDR3 protein, called by TCRdb with MiXCR from the 5' RACE reads. The sample includes approximately 290,000 distinct CDR3 sequences, roughly 19% of them seen just once. This entry is derived from a study of T-cell memory formation after mild COVID-19. Source material: PBMCs or a T cell subset sorted from them (not recorded which). The clonotype comes from a man aged 18 to 29 who had mild COVID-19 (a few samples of this study predate the infection). Cell type and time point are not known.

CDR3 coding DNA: TGTGCCAGCAGCTCTAACAGGGGGCAAGAGCAGTACGTC. Translation gives CASSSNRGQEQYV. The chain has TRBV7-2 and TRBJ2-7; 9 bases map to TRBD1. This CDR3 has 13 residues. Germline V gives CDR1 SGHTA, CDR2 FQGNSA. J was trimmed by 7 bases and V by 4 bases; bases with no gene match: 5.